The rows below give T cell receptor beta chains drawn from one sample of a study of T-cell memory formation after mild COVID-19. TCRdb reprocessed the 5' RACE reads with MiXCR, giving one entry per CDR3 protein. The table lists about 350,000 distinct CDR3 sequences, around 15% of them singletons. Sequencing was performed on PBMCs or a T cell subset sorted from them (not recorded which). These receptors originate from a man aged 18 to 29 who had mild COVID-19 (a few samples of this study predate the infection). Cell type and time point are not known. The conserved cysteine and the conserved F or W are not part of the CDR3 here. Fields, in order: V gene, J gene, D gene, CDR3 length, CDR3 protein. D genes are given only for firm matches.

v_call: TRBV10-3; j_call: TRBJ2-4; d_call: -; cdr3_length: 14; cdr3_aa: AISGQGGVAKNIQY
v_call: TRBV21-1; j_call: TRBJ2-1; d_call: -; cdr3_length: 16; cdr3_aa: ASSPGLAGRPSYNEQF
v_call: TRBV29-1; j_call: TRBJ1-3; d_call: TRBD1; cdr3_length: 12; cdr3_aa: SAGTGVFGNTIY
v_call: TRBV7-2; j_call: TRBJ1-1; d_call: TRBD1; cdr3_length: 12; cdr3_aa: ASTEGGAGTEAF
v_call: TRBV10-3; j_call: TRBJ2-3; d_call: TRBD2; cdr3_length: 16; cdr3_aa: ATKGGLAVERGTDTQY
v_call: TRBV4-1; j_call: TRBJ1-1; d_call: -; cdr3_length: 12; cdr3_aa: ASSQGSLNTEAF
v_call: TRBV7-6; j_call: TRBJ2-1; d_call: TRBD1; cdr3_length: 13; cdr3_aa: ASTDRDRAYNEQF
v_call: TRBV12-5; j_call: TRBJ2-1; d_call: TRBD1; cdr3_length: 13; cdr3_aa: ASGFGRGPVDEQF
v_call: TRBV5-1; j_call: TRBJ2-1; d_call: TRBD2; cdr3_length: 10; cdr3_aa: ASSGGLNEQF
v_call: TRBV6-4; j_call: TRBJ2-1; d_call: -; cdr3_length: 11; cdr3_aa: ASSDSRASEQF
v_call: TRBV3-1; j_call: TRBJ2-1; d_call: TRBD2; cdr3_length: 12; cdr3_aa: ASSIGGGTNEQF
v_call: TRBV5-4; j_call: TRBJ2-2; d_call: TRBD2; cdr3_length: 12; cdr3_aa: ASSSSGGAGELF
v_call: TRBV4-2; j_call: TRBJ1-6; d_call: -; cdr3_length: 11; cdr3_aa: ASSQDLFNPLH
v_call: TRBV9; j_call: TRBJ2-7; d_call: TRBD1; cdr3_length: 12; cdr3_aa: ASVFPGQLYEQY
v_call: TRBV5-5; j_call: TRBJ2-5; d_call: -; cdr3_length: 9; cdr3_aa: ASSWWETQY
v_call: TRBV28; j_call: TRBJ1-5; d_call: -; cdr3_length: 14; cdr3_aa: ASSWLGGGEGQPQH
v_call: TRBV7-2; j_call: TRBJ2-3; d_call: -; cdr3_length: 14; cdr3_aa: ASSLAGGPRTDTQY
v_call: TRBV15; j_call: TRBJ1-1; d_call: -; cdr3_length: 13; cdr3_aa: ATSRDLFGYTEAF
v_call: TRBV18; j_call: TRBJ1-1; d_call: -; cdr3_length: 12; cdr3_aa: ASSPSRGGTEAF
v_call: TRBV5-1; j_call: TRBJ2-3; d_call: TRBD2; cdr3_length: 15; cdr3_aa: ASSSSGTSGSTDTQY
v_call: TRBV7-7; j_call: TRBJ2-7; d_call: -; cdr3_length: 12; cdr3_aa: ASSPQGRPYEQY
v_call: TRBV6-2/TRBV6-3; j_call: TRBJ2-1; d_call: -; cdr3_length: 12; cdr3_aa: ASSSLLGYNEQF
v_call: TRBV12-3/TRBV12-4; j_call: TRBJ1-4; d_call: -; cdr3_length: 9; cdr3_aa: ASSWGGGLF
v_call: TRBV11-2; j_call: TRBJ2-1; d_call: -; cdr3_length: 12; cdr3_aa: ASSLRLDYNEQF
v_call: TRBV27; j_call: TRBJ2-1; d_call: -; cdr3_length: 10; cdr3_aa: ASSLNWDEQF
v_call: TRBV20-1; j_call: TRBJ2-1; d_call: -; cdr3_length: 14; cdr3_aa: SARDAGDGSYNEQF
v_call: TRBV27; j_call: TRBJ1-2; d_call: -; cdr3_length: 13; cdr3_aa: ASSPTQTGPYGYT
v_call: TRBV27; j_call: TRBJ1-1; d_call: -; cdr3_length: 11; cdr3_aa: ASSFGGSREAF
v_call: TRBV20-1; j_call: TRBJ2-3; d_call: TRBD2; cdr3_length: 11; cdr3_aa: SVAGGHTDTQY
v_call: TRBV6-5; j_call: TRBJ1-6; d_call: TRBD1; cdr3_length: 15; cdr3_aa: ASSYSPGTGDGSPLH
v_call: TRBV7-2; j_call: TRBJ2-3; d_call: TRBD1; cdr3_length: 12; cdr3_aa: ASSFRTGWDTQY
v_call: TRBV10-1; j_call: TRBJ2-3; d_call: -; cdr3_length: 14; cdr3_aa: ASSESGTDYTDTQY
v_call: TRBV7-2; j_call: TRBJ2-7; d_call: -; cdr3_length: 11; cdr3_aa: ASSFPGHYEQY
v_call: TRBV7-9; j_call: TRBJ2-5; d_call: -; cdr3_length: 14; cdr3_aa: ASSFSLRGLGETQY
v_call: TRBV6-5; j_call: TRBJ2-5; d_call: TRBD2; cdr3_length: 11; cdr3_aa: ASTGGGRVTQY
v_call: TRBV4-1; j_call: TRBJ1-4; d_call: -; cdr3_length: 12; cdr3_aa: ASRQPDSNEKLF
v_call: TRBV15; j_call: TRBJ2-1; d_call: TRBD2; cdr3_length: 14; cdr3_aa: ATSRVPSGATNEQF
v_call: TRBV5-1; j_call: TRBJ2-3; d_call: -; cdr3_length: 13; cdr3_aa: ASSFFAGATDTQY
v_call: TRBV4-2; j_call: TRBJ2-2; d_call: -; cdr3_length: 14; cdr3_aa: ASSPRGSHVGGELF
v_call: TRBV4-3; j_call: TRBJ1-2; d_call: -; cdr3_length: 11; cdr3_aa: ASSPTVAGGYT
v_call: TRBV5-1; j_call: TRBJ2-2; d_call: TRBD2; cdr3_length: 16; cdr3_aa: ASSLPGLAGKDGGELF
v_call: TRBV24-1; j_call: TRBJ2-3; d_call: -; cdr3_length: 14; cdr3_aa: ATSDRRDPRRDTQY
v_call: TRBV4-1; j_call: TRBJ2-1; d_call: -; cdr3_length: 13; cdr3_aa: ASSPRGTTYNEQF
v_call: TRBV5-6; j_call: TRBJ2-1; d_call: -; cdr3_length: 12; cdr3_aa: ASSFLVIRDEQF
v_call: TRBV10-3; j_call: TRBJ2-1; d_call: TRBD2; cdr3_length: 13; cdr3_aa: AISESNRGVNEQF